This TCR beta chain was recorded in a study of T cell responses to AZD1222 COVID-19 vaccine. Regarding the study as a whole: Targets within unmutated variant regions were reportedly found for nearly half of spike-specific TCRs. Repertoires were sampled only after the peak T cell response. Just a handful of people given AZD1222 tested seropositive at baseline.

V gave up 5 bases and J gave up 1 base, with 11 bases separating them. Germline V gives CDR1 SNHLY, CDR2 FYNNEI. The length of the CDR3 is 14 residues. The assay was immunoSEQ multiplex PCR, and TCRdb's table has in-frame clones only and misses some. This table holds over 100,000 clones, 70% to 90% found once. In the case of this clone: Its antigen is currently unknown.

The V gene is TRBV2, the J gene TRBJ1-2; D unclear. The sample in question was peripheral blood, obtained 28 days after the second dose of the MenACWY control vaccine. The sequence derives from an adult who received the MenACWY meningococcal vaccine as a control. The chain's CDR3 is CASSPNNDNYGYTF. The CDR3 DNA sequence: TGTGCCAGCAGTCCAAACAACGATAACTATGGCTACACCTTC.